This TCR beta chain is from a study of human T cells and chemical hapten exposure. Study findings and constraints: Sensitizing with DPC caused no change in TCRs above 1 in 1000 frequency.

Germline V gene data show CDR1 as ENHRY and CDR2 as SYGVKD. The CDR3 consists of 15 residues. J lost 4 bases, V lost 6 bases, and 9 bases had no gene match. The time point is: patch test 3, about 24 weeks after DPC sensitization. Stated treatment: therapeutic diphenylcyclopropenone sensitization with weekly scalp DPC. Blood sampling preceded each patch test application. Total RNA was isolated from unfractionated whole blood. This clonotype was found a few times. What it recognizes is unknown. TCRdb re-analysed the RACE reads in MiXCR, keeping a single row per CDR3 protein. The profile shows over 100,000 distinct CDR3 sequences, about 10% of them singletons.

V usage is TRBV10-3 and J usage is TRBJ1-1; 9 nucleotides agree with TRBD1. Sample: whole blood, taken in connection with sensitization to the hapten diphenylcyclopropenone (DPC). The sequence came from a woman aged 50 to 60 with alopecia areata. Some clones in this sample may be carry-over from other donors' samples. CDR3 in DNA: TGTGCCATCAGGCCTCCCGGGACAGGGTCCACTGAAGCTTTCTTT. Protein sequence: CAIRPPGTGSTEAFF.